What follows describes a single T cell receptor (beta chain). This clonotype was seen more than once but under ten times. No cognate antigen has been identified for it. Base-call qualities are not available, and no considerably larger clone is one nucleotide away. V is reduced by 3 bases and J by 0 bases, leaving a spacing of 6 bases between them. The CDR3 numbers 13 residues from cysteine through phenylalanine. This entry keeps only the CDR3 DNA: 39 bases, framed from base 1. This sample is part of a study of T-cell memory formation after mild COVID-19 (dated by TCRdb to about 2021). Broadly, across the study: TCR sequence clusters from the two donors were largely donor specific. The cohort comprised two young, previously healthy adult volunteers, one female and one male. T-cell clones expanding and contracting after mild COVID-19 in two donors were tracked by longitudinal TCRalpha and TCRbeta repertoire sequencing.

Points the paper makes about the study in general: Only two mild cases were covered in the study, and larger cohorts including severe cases with pre-infection samples were considered necessary. Contracting CD4+ clones turned up mainly in the CM and EM memory subsets, whereas EMRA was where CD8+ clones were enriched. Some responding clones were found in pre-infection memory, which suggests that pre-existing cross-reactive memory T cells took part in the SARS-CoV-2 response. Clones that contracted from day 15 to 85 showed balanced CD4/CD8 phenotypes, whereas a second wave of clones that expanded from day 15 to 37 leaned towards CD4+. SARS-CoV-2 specificity was not confirmed for the second-wave clones peaking on day 37.

PBMCs were isolated by Ficoll-Paque density gradient centrifugation. TCRdb lists the instrument as Illumina NovaSeq 6000. TCRalpha and TCRbeta cDNA libraries were built by 5'RACE with constant-segment primers, adding sample barcodes and unique molecular identifiers. RNA was extracted from every sample with Trizol reagent. Library amplification was performed in two PCR steps, and a second sample barcode and Illumina TruSeq adapters were introduced in the second step. The libraries were sequenced on an Illumina NovaSeq using 2 x 150 bp paired-end reads. As for how the authors treated the data: Reads were demultiplexed and collapsed into UMI-guided consensus sequences with migec v1.2.7. Using mixcr v2.1.11, UMI consensuses were aligned to TRA and TRB V and J templates and then assembled into clonotypes. A clonotype was counted as expanded or contracted only if both edgeR and NoisET called the change significant, with noise models trained on biological replicates. For edgeR calls, a false discovery rate-adjusted p below 0.01 and a log2 fold-change threshold of 1 were applied. As an exploratory analysis of dynamics, PCA with hierarchical clustering was applied to max-normalized trajectories of the 1000 most abundant clonotypes. Each responding clone was given a CD4 or CD8 phenotype based on the CD4+ and CD8+ repertoires, which had been sequenced separately. Starting from the raw public reads, TCRdb applied fastp trimming at Q25, assembled clones with MiXCR and retained in-frame beta chains. Here each entry gathers all rows of one CDR3 protein and keeps the most common genes and DNA. Clone size and V and J calls follow TCRdb, not the original study. Across this sample there are around 320,000 distinct CDR3 sequences, with 28% seen only once. The top ten constitute less than 15% of the sample.

The clonotype originates from an adult woman who had mild COVID-19 (a few samples of this study predate the infection). The sample titles of this study are shuffled in the database, so cell type and time point are left out; the donor was told from shared clones. The sequenced sample was PBMCs or a T cell subset sorted from them (not recorded which). This chain joins TRBV12-3 or TRBV12-4 to TRBJ2-7; no D gene can be assigned with confidence. The CDR3 protein sequence reads: CASSFIPSYEQYF. DNA sequence: TGTGCCAGCAGTTTTATCCCCTCCTACGAGCAGTACTTC.